This T cell receptor (beta chain) was recovered during a study of human T cells and chemical hapten exposure. Study details: Donors were sensitized with 2% DPC on the upper inner arm.

Germline V gene data show CDR1 as LGHNA and CDR2 as YSLEER. The CDR3 has 16 amino acids. The germline V and J ends were trimmed by 1 base and 3 bases, with 13 bases remaining between them. Noted time point: patch test 2, 6 weeks after DPC sensitization. Treatment here: therapeutic diphenylcyclopropenone sensitization with weekly scalp DPC. Total RNA came from unfractionated whole blood. This clonotype is a singleton in its sample. Its cognate antigen is unknown. Study-wide findings and caveats: TCRs exceeding a frequency of 1 in 1000 stayed unchanged under DPC sensitization.

TCRdb re-called the RACE reads with MiXCR, one entry per CDR3 protein. Of about 54,000 distinct CDR3 sequences listed, 9.5% to 10% are singletons. This clonotype originated in a woman between 45 and 60 years old with alopecia areata. Some clones in this sample may be carry-over from other donors' samples. The gene calls are TRBV4-3 and TRBJ2-1; the D gene is possibly TRBD1 (6 bases). Source: whole blood, taken in connection with sensitization to the hapten diphenylcyclopropenone (DPC). The CDR3 nucleotides are TGCGCCAGCAGCCAAGCCGGCAGGGGAGTCTACAATGAGCAGTTCTTC. This codes for CASSQAGRGVYNEQFF.